This TCR beta chain was obtained from a study of CD8 T cells in Susac syndrome. After extraction with the RNeasy kit, 0.5 to 1 ug of the RNA was reverse transcribed using random hexamers. TCRdb re-called the immunoSEQ multiplex PCR reads with MiXCR, one entry per CDR3 protein. Altogether approximately 220,000 distinct CDR3 sequences are present, 95% being singletons, with the ten largest covering approximately 0.081%. Trimming at V came to 5 bases and at J to 0 bases, leaving 5 bases not matched to a gene. The CDR3 sequence is 15 residues long. Germline CDR1 LGHDT, CDR2 YNNKEL (reference sequence). V usage is TRBV3-1 and J usage is TRBJ2-7; 9 positions agree with TRBD2. The sequenced sample consisted of CD4+ T cells from PBMCs. The sequence was obtained from a human donor with multiple sclerosis. The CDR3 DNA reads TGTGCCAGCAGCATTATAGCGGGGGCCTCCTACGAGCAGTACTTC. Protein sequence: CASSIIAGASYEQYF.